The text below deals with one T cell receptor beta chain. The record originates from a study of blood T cell repertoires in COVID-19. On the study more broadly: Sites in the United States, Italy and Spain provided acute and convalescent COVID-19 samples. T cells, B-cell-depleted T cells, or PBMCs supplied cDNA or gDNA.

The ends were cut back, 1 base at V and 5 bases at J, with 14 bases in the middle. The CDR3 is made up of 15 amino acids. The germline V gene has CDR1 LGHDT and CDR2 YNNKEL (reference sequence). TCRdb keeps only in-frame clones here, not all; method: immunoSEQ multiplex PCR. The sample carries over 150,000 clones, 85% to 90% recorded once. Sequenced input: peripheral blood. V usage is TRBV3-1 (or the pseudogene TRBV3-2) and J usage is TRBJ2-5; D perhaps matches TRBD2 (7 bases). This TCR derives from a man aged 45-65 years with active or convalescent COVID-19. Here the CDR3 reads CASSQAGGHEETQYF. The CDR3 nucleotides read TGTGCCAGCAGCCAAGCGGGGGGCCATGAGGAGACCCAGTACTTC.